A single sample is the source of the 21 T cell receptor beta chains below, sequenced in a study of patients and donors after allogeneic stem cell transplantation. A single record per CDR3 protein comes from TCRdb applying MiXCR to the RT-PCR reads. The sample has about a million distinct CDR3 sequences; 15% to 20% are singletons. The sample comprised blood, either unsorted or a sorted T cell fraction (not recorded which). All receptors come from a human donor who was either an allogeneic HSCT recipient or a stem cell or donor lymphocyte infusion donor (not recorded which). It is not recorded whose cells these are; they may come from a transplant donor.

This clonotype was observed a few times. The genes are TRBV20-1 and TRBJ2-3; 7 positions agree with TRBD2. The CDR3 sequence is 17 residues long. V shed 6 bases, J shed 0 bases, and the junction held 15 bases outside the gene matches. Germline lookup yields CDR1 DFQATT and CDR2 SNEGSKA (reference sequence). In DNA form, the CDR3 reads TGCAGTGCGCGGCCGATGCGGGAGAGTCCCAGCACAGATACGCAGTATTTT. Amino acid sequence: CSARPMRESPSTDTQYF.

This clonotype was seen ten or more times. The rearrangement uses TRBV12-3 or TRBV12-4 and TRBJ1-5; 7 bases agree with TRBD1. The V and J ends lost 5 bases and 6 bases, in that order; junction bases with no gene match: 10. This CDR3 spans 15 amino acids. The CDR3 loop is CASSPPQQGLQPQHF. In DNA, the CDR3 is TGTGCCAGCAGTCCACCCCAACAGGGGCTTCAGCCCCAGCATTTT.

This clonotype appeared a few times. The J gene is TRBJ2-3, the V gene TRBV12-5; the D gene is possibly TRBD2 (6 bases). In germline, CDR1 is LGHNT, CDR2 FRNRAP. CDR3 length equals 14 residues. Trimming took off 2 bases at V and 2 bases at J, with 8 bases between the two ends. CDR3 sequence reads: CASGLSSDTDTQYF. In nucleotides, the CDR3 is TGTGCTAGTGGTTTGTCTAGCGACACAGATACGCAGTATTTT.

The gene calls are TRBV5-1 and TRBJ1-4, with D perhaps matching TRBD1 (6 bases). CDR3 size: 15 residues. Germline V gene lookup returns CDR1 SGHRS and CDR2 YFSETQ. The V and J ends lost 0 bases and 7 bases respectively, with 13 bases between them. CDR3 in DNA: TGCGCCAGCAGCTTGGAATGGGGAGGGGGTGAAAAACTGTTTTTT. Translated, it gives CASSLEWGGGEKLFF.

The chain has TRBV5-1 and TRBJ2-1, with D uncertain. The ends were cut back, 0 bases at V and 3 bases at J, with 13 bases in the middle. Germline CDR1 SGHRS, CDR2 YFSETQ. This CDR3 contains 16 residues. CDR3 nucleotide sequence: TGCGCCAGCAGCTTGGCAAGGCAGGTCAACTACAATGAGCAGTTCTTC. It encodes CASSLARQVNYNEQFF.

V gene TRBV4-2 combines with J gene TRBJ1-2, with D possibly TRBD1 on 6 matching bases. Trimming removed 1 base at V and 6 bases at J, with 12 bases between. Looked up from germline, CDR1 is LGHNA and CDR2 is YNFKEQ. The CDR3 is made up of 14 amino acids. CDR3 region: CASSQGGGADGYTF. Here the CDR3 DNA reads TGTGCCAGCAGCCAAGGGGGGGGGGCGGATGGCTACACCTTC.

The table lists this clonotype with many counts. The chain uses TRBV4-2 and TRBJ2-1; D not resolved. Trimming removed 0 bases from V and 6 bases from J, with 3 bases in between. This CDR3 has 12 residues. Germline loops: CDR1 LGHNA, CDR2 YNFKEQ. CDR3 amino acids: CASSQESNEQFF. CDR3 nucleotides: TGTGCCAGCAGCCAAGAGAGCAATGAGCAGTTCTTC.

The chain employs TRBV2 and TRBJ2-7; no definite D call. With 1 base removed from V and 3 bases from J, the gap between germline ends came to 7 bases. CDR1 is SNHLY, CDR2 FYNNEI, per germline. This CDR3 comprises 13 residues. This chain's CDR3 is CASSEVPLYEQYF. For the CDR3, the DNA is TGTGCCAGCAGTGAAGTACCACTCTACGAGCAGTACTTC.

The chain has TRBV7-9 and TRBJ1-1, with D possibly TRBD1 on 5 matching bases. The CDR3 sequence is 15 residues long. Germline values: CDR1 SEHNR, CDR2 FQNEAQ (reference sequence). The ends were cut back, 5 bases at V and 4 bases at J, with 17 bases in the middle. CDR3 in amino acids: CASSPRGAGLTEAFF. The CDR3 DNA follows: TGTGCCAGCAGCCCTAGGGGCGCGGGGCTCACTGAAGCTTTCTTT.

The chain combines TRBV7-2 with TRBJ2-5; D unresolved. The germline V gene has CDR1 SGHTA and CDR2 FQGNSA. CDR3 size: 14 residues. Deletions cut 4 bases from V and 8 bases from J, with 17 bases between. CDR3 protein: CASSSKDPASTQYF. The CDR3 DNA is TGTGCCAGCAGCTCAAAGGACCCGGCTTCCACCCAGTACTTC.

This clonotype was detected only a few times. The V call is TRBV5-1, the J call TRBJ2-3, with D perhaps given as TRBD1 or TRBD2 (5 bases each). The V gene's germline CDR1 is SGHRS and CDR2 YFSETQ. The V end lost 7 bases, the J end lost 2 bases, and 14 bases lay between the germline ends. This CDR3 spans 14 amino acids. As DNA, the CDR3 is TGCGCCAGCGGGCAAGGGACCGCCACAGATACGCAGTATTTT. Its translation is CASGQGTATDTQYF.

Here the CDR3 reads CSGVMDSNSPLHF. CDR3 sequence (DNA): TGCAGTGGTGTTATGGACAGTAATTCACCCCTCCACTTT. The chain combines TRBV20-1 with TRBJ1-6; D might be TRBD1 (6 bases). V dropped 7 bases and J dropped 6 bases, with 13 bases sitting between them. CDR1 is DFQATT, CDR2 SNEGSKA, per germline (reference sequence). This CDR3 is built from 13 residues.

Only a few counts were recorded for this clonotype. This CDR3 reads CASGGSPSTDTQYF. Here the CDR3 DNA reads TGTGCCAGCGGGGGCTCTCCGTCAACAGATACGCAGTATTTT. The chain links TRBV12-3 or TRBV12-4 to TRBJ2-3; tentative D call: TRBD1 (6 bases). Trimming removed 8 bases at V and 3 bases at J, with 15 bases between. The CDR3 runs 14 residues.

This clonotype was counted between two and nine times. The chain employs TRBV9 and TRBJ2-3, with 8 bases identical to TRBD2. Germline lookup yields CDR1 SGDLS and CDR2 YYNGEE. CDR3 size: 16 residues. V gave up 1 base and J gave up 0 bases; unmatched junction bases: 4. CDR3 protein: CASSVNPSGSTDTQYF. The CDR3 coding sequence is TGTGCCAGCAGCGTAAACCCTAGCGGGAGCACAGATACGCAGTATTTT.

This clonotype appeared a few times. The chain uses TRBV30 and TRBJ1-2; the D is unclear. The ends were cut back, 0 bases at V and 4 bases at J, with 9 bases in the middle. The CDR3 runs to 13 residues. Germline CDR1 is GTSNPN and CDR2 is SVGIG (reference sequence). In nucleotides, the CDR3 is TGTGCCTGGAGTGTAGGGAATCGCTATGGCTACACCTTC. Translating gives CAWSVGNRYGYTF.

The table lists this clonotype with a few counts. This rearrangement joins TRBV13 to TRBJ2-7, with D possibly TRBD1 on 6 matching bases. The CDR3 is made up of 14 amino acids. V shed 5 bases and J shed 2 bases, with 13 bases lying between them. The V gene's germline CDR1 is PRHDT and CDR2 FYEKMQ (reference sequence). In DNA, the CDR3 is TGTGCCAGCAGCCCCTTAGGACAGACCTACGAGCAGTACTTC. It yields the protein CASSPLGQTYEQYF.

The gene calls are TRBV27 and TRBJ2-2, with a tentative D call TRBD1 (5 bases). This CDR3 is built from 15 residues. Germline loops: CDR1 MNHEY, CDR2 SMNVEV (reference sequence). The ends were cut back, 2 bases at V and 1 base at J, with 8 bases in the middle. In DNA, the CDR3 is TGTGCCAGCAGTTTACTTACAGGGAACACCGGGGAGCTGTTTTTT. Protein: CASSLLTGNTGELFF.

In DNA form, the CDR3 reads TGTGCCAGCAGTTACGCGACTAGCGGGAGACCCGGGGAGCTGTTTTTT. Its protein is CASSYATSGRPGELFF. The J gene is TRBJ2-2, the V gene TRBV6-5; 12 nucleotides line up with TRBD2. V was clipped by 2 bases and J by 6 bases; unmatched bases: 4. The CDR3 sequence is 16 residues long. Germline CDR1 is MNHEY and CDR2 is SVGAGI.

V usage is TRBV20-1 and J usage is TRBJ2-3; 8 bases are a match to TRBD2. Germline CDR1 DFQATT, CDR2 SNEGSKA (reference sequence). V was pared by 0 bases and J by 0 bases, with 5 bases of the junction left unmatched. CDR3 length: 16 amino acids. CDR3 bases: TGCAGTGCTAGAGACCTTCGCGGGGGGAGCACAGATACGCAGTATTTT. Encoded protein: CSARDLRGGSTDTQYF.

The chain carries TRBV20-1 and TRBJ2-3; 10 bases are a match to TRBD2. The V and J ends lost 2 bases and 6 bases, in that order; junction bases with no gene match: 11. The CDR3 length is 16 residues. Germline loops: CDR1 DFQATT, CDR2 SNEGSKA (reference sequence). The CDR3 protein is CSARKTPLAGEDTQYF. Here the CDR3 DNA reads TGCAGTGCTAGAAAGACTCCCCTAGCGGGGGAGGATACGCAGTATTTT.

The rearrangement joins TRBV20-1 to TRBJ2-5, with 14 positions matching TRBD2. The CDR3 length is 16 residues. CDR1 and CDR2 from the germline V gene are DFQATT and SNEGSKA (reference sequence). J lost 7 bases, V lost 2 bases, and 9 bases had no gene match. CDR3 in amino acids: CSARSPLGLAGGTQYF. CDR3 nucleotides: TGCAGTGCTAGATCCCCCCTAGGACTAGCGGGAGGGACCCAGTACTTC.